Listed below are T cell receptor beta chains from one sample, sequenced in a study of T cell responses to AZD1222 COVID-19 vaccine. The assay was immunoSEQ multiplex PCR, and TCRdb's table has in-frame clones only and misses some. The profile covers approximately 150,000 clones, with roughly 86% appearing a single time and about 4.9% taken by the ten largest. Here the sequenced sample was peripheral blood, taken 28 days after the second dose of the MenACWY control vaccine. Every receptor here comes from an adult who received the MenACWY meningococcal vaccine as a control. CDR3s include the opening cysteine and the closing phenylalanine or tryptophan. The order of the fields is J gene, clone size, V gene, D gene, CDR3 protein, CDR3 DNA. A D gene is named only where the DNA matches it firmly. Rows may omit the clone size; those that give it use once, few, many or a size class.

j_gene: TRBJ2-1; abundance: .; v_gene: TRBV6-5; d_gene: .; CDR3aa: CASRGTVRNEQFF; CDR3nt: TGTGCCAGCAGGGGGACGGTGAGGAATGAGCAGTTCTTC
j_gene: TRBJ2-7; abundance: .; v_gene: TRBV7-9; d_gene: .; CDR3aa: CASSLVALPLYEQYF; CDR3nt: TGTGCCAGCAGCTTAGTAGCTCTCCCCCTTTACGAGCAGTACTTC
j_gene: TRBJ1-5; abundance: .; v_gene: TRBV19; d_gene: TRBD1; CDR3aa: CASSMGGTVNQPQHF; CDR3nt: TGTGCCAGTAGTATGGGTGGGACAGTCAATCAGCCCCAGCATTTT
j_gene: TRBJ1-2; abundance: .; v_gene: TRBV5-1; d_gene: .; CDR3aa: CASSLEAGWSGYTF; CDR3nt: TGCGCCAGCAGCTTGGAGGCAGGGTGGAGCGGCTACACCTTC
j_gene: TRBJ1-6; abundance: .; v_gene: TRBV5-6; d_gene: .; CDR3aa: CASSLVSSYNSPLHF; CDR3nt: TGTGCCAGCAGCTTGGTGTCGTCCTATAATTCACCCCTCCACTTT
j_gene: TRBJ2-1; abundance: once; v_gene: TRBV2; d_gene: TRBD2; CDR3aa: CASSNGLAGGRNEQFF; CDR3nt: TGTGCCAGCTCTAATGGTTTAGCGGGGGGGCGGAATGAGCAGTTCTTC
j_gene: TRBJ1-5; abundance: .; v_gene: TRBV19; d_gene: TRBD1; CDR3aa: CASSIGTGGAYQPQHF; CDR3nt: TGTGCCAGTAGTATCGGAACAGGGGGCGCTTATCAGCCCCAGCATTTT
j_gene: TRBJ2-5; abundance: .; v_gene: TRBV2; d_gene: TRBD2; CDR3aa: CASKAGLETQYF; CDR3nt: TGTGCCAGCAAAGCGGGATTAGAGACCCAGTACTTC
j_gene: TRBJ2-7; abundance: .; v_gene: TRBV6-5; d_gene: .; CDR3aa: CASSYSKGGAYEQYF; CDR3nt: TGTGCCAGCAGTTACTCGAAAGGAGGGGCCTACGAGCAGTACTTC
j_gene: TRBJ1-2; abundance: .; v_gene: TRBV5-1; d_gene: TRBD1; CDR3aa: CASSSQGSLWEGYTF; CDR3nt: TGCGCCAGCAGCTCACAGGGGTCGTTATGGGAGGGCTACACCTTC
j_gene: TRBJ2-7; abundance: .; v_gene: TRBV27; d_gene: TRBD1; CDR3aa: CASSHRRDSKPYEQYF; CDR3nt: TGTGCCAGCAGTCACCGACGGGACAGTAAACCCTACGAGCAGTACTTC
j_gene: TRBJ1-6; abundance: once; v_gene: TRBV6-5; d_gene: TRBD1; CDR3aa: CASSYLTGANSPLHF; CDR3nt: TGTGCCAGCAGTTACCTGACAGGGGCTAATTCACCCCTCCACTTT
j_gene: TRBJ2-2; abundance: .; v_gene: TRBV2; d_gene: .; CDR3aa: CASSEAWTGELFF; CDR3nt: TGTGCCAGCAGTGAAGCGTGGACCGGGGAGCTGTTTTTT
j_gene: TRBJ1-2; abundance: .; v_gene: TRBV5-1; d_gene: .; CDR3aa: CASSLLGGPGGYTF; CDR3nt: TGCGCCAGCAGCTTGTTGGGGGGACCCGGTGGCTACACCTTC
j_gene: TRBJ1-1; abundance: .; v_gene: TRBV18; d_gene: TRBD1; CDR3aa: CASQGQVNTEAFF; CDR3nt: TGTGCCAGCCAGGGACAGGTAAACACTGAAGCTTTCTTT
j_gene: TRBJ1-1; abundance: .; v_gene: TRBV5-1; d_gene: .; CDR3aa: CASSLGGTHNILNTEAFF; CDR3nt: TGCGCCAGCAGCTTGGGCGGGACACACAATATTTTGAACACTGAAGCTTTCTTT
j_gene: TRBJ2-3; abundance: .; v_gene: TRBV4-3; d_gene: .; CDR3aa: CASSLNSGADTQYF; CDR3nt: TGCGCCAGCAGCCTGAATAGCGGCGCAGATACGCAGTATTTT
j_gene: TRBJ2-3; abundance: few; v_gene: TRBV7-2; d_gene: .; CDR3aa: CASSIIGKSTDTQYF; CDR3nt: TGTGCCAGCAGCATCATAGGGAAAAGCACAGATACGCAGTATTTT
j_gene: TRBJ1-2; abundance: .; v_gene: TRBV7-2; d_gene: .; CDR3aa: CASSLDGSASFRYGYTF; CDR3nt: TGTGCCAGCAGCTTAGACGGGTCGGCCTCCTTTAGGTATGGCTACACCTTC
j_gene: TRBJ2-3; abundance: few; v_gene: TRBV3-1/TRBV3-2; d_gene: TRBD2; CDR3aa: CASRRTSGMTDTQYF; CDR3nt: TGTGCCAGCAGGCGGACTAGCGGGATGACAGATACGCAGTATTTT
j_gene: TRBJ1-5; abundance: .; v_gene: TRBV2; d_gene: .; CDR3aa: CASSGDQPQHF; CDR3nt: TGTGCCAGCAGTGGGGATCAGCCCCAGCATTTT
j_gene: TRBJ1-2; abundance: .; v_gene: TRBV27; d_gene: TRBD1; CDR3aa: CASSPDRANYGYTF; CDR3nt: TGTGCCAGCAGTCCGGACAGGGCTAACTATGGCTACACCTTC
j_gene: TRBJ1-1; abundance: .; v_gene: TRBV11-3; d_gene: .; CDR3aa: CASSLDGPNTEAFF; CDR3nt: TGTGCCAGCAGCTTAGATGGGCCGAACACTGAAGCTTTCTTT
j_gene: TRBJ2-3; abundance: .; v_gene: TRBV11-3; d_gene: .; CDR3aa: CASSFAGPGTDTQYF; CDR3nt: TGTGCCAGCAGCTTCGCAGGGCCTGGCACAGATACGCAGTATTTT
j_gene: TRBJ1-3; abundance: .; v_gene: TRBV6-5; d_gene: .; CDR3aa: CASTERRATGNTIYF; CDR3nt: TGTGCCAGCACCGAACGAAGGGCCACTGGAAACACCATATATTTT
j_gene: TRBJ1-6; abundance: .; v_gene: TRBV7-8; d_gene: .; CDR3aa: CASSDYNSPLHF; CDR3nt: TGTGCCAGCAGCGACTATAATTCACCCCTCCACTTT
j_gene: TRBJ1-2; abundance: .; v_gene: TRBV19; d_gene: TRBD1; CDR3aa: CASSIIGQGLIYGYTF; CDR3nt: TGTGCCAGTAGTATCATAGGACAGGGCTTGATCTATGGCTACACCTTC
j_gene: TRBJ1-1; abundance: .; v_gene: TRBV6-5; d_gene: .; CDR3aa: CASLVGVNTEAFF; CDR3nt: TGTGCCAGTCTGGTGGGGGTCAACACTGAAGCTTTCTTT
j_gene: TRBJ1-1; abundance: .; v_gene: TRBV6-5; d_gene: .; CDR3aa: CASSRKVGYTEAFF; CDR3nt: TGTGCCAGCAGTCGTAAGGTTGGATACACTGAAGCTTTCTTT
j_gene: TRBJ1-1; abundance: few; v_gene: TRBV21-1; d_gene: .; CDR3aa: CASSPRDRGWNTEAFF; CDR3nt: TGTGCCAGCAGCCCTCGGGACAGGGGTTGGAACACTGAAGCTTTCTTT
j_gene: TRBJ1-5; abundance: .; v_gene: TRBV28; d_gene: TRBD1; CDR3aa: CASSQGERGNQPQHF; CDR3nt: TGTGCCAGCAGTCAGGGGGAAAGGGGCAATCAGCCCCAGCATTTT
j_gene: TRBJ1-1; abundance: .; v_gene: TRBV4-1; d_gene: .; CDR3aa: CASSPTLGMEAFF; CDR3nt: TGCGCCAGCAGCCCAACCCTGGGCATGGAAGCTTTCTTT
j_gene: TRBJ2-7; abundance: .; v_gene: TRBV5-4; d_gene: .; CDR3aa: CASSEKGRRPEQYF; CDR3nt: TGTGCCAGCAGCGAAAAGGGGAGGCGGCCCGAGCAGTACTTC
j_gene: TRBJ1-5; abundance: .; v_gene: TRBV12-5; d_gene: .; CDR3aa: CASGLVGYRDILYSNQPQHF; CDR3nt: TGTGCTAGTGGTTTGGTAGGGTACCGGGACATCCTATATAGCAATCAGCCCCAGCATTTT
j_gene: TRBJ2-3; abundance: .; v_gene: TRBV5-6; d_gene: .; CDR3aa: CASSILVRGAGRDTQYF; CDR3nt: TGTGCCAGCAGCATCCTGGTCCGGGGGGCCGGAAGAGATACGCAGTATTTT
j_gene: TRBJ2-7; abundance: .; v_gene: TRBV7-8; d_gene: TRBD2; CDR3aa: CASSLNGLAGVEQYF; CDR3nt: TGTGCCAGCAGCTTAAACGGACTAGCGGGAGTCGAGCAGTACTTC
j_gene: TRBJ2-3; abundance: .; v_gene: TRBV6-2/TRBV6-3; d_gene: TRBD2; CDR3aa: CASSYSTSGESGDTQYF; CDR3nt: TGTGCCAGCAGTTACTCGACTAGCGGGGAATCGGGAGATACGCAGTATTTT
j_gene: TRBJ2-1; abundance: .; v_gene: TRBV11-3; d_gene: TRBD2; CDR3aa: CASSPAVGTSGRRSYNEQFF; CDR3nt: TGTGCCAGCAGCCCCGCTGTCGGGACTAGCGGGAGGAGATCCTACAATGAGCAGTTCTTC
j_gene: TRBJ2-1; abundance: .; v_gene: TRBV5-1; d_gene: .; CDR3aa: CASSTDPSGYNEQFF; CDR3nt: TGCGCCAGCAGCACTGACCCGTCGGGCTACAATGAGCAGTTCTTC
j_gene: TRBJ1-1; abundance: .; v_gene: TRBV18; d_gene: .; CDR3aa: CASSPPSVNTEAFF; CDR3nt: TGTGCCAGCTCACCACCATCTGTGAACACTGAAGCTTTCTTT
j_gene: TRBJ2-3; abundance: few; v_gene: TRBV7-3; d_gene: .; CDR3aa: CASSSAGATDTQYF; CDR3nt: TGTGCCAGCAGCTCCGCCGGGGCCACAGATACGCAGTATTTT
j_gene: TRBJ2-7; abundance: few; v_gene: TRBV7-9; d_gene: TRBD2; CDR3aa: CASSLAASGSRIFYEQYF; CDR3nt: TGTGCCAGCAGCTTAGCGGCCAGCGGGAGTAGGATATTCTACGAGCAGTACTTC
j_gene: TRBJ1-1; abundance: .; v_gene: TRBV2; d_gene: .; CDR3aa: CASSQAGRSNTEAFF; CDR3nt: TGTGCCAGCAGTCAGGCGGGACGGTCGAACACTGAAGCTTTCTTT
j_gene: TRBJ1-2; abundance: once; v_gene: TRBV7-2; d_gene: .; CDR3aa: CASSSQRFYGYTF; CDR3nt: TGTGCCAGCAGCTCTCAAAGGTTCTATGGCTACACCTTC
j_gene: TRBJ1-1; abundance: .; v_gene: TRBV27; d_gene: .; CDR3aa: CASSRTVLNTEAFF; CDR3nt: TGTGCCAGCAGTAGGACAGTGTTGAACACTGAAGCTTTCTTT
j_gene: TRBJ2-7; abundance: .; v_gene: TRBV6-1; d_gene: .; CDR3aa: CASSEEQVDKDF; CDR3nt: TGTGCCAGCAGTGAAGAACAGGTGGATAAAGACTTC
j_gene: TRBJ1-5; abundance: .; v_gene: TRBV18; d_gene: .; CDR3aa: CASSRIRDSNQPQHF; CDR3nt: TGTGCCAGCTCACGAATCCGGGACAGCAATCAGCCCCAGCATTTT
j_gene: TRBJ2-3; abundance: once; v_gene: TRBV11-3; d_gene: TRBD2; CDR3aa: CASSLGKLAGGVTDTQYF; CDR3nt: TGTGCCAGCAGCTTAGGGAAGCTAGCGGGAGGTGTCACAGATACGCAGTATTTT
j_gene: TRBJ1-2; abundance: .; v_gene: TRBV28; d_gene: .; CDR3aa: CASNQGLDYGYTF; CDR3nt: TGTGCCAGCAATCAGGGGCTTGACTATGGCTACACCTTC
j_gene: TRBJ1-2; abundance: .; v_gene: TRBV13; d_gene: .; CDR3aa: CASSLRGVVWGYTF; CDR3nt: TGTGCCAGCAGCTTAAGGGGGGTGGTATGGGGCTACACCTTC